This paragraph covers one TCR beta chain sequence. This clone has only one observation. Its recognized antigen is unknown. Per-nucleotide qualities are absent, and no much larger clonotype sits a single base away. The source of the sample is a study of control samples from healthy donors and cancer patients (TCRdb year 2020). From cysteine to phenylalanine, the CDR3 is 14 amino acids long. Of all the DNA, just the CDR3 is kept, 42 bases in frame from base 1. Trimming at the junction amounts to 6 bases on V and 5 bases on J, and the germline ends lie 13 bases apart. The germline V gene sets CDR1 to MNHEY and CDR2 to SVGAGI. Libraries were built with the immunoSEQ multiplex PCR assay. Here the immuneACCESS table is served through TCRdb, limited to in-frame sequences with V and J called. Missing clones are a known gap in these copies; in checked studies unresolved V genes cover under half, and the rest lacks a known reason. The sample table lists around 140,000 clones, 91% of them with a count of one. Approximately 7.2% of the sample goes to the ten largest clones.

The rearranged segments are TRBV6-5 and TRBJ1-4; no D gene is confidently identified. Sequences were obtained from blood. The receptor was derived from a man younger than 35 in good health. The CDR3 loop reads CASSPGGPNEKLFF. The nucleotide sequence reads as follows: TGTGCCAGCAGCCCGGGTGGGCCAAATGAAAAACTGTTTTTT.